This T cell receptor (beta chain) was observed in a study of T cells in Graves' hyperthyroidism and ophthalmopathy. The CDR3 totals 13 residues. Germline V gene lookup returns CDR1 MDHEN and CDR2 SYDVKM. Trimming removed 3 bases at V and 3 bases at J, with 5 bases between. Researchers amplified the TCR beta CDR3 regions from RNA transcripts. The TCR CDR3 first-round RT-PCR relied on the HTBI primer set. A single record per CDR3 protein comes from TCRdb applying MiXCR to the multiplex PCR reads. The profile shows roughly 200,000 distinct CDR3 sequences, about 18% of them singletons. Patients aged 18 to 65 had newly diagnosed hyperthyroidism of under 2 months' duration.

V gene TRBV28 combines with J gene TRBJ2-2; the D is unclear. Sequencing was carried out using blood. The receptor was isolated from a middle-aged man with Graves' hyperthyroidism. The CDR3 reads CASSFSDTGELFF. CDR3 nucleotides: TGTGCCAGCAGTTTCAGTGACACCGGGGAGCTGTTTTTT.